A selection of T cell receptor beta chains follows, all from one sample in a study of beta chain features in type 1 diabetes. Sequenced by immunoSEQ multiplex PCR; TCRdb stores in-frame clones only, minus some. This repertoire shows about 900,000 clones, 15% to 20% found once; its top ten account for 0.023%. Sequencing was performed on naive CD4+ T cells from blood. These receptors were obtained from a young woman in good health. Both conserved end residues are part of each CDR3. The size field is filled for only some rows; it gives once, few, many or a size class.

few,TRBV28,CASSNRPGTGPYEQYF
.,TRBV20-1,CSAPDGNEQFF
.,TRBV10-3,CAISERDGYGYTF
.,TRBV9,CASSVGLRDTYNEQFF
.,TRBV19,CASTGGGGYTF
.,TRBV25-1,CASSPSWGGNTIYF
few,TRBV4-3,CASSQDEQGYQPQHF
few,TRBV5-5,CASSRTGWGNTYEQYF
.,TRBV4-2,CASSQEGGAGTGGHNEKLFF
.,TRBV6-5,CASRTGTSVSYEQYF
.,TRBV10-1,CASSDRGATDTQYF
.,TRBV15,CATSRDPGARTEAFF
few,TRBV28,CASRGAGGPPYEQYF
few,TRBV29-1,CSVDRLSNYGYTF
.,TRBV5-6,CASSFWGTSGTRKTQYF
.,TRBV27,CASSSLVTSYNEQFF
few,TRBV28,CASSRAGGKYNEQFF
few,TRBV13,CASRPGQGGEQYF
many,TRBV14,CASSRYSGNTIYF
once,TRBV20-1,CSASSGNTIYF
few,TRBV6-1,CASSEYGTILSGANVLTF
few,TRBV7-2,CASRLGGSSYEQYF
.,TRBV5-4,CASSPGTGGEYNGYTF
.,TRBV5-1,CASSLTPGLSYNEQFF
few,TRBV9,CASSSGLSSYNEQFF
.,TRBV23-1,CASSRRVSGTDTQYF